The text below deals with one T cell receptor beta chain. Its cognate antigen is unknown. The sample is drawn from a study of somatic mutations in cytotoxic T cells in rheumatoid arthritis. For the study at large: Flow sorting yielded some V beta antibody-stained T-cell populations at nearly 100% purity, among them V beta1+ cells sequenced for TCRB.

J gave up 4 bases and V 6 bases, and 6 bases lay outside the gene matches. The CDR3 loop spans 14 amino acids. Germline CDR1 MGHRA, CDR2 YSYEKL. Produced via immunoSEQ multiplex PCR; TCRdb's table is partial and in-frame only. The sample comprises fewer than 13,000 clones, roughly 74% of which are singletons, and more than 35% rests with the top ten. General study findings and limits: Comparison of CD8+ T-cell clonality between rheumatoid arthritis patients and age-matched healthy controls yielded no significant difference. Nobody had found out which antigens the expanded CD8+ clones targeted.

Specimen: CD8+ T cells sorted from blood. This chain links TRBV4-1 with TRBJ1-1, with TRBD1 matching 9 bases. This clonotype originated in a man between 60 and 70 years old in good health. CDR3 sequence (DNA): TGCGCCAGCAGTCTTTCGACAGGGGGCACTGAAGCTTTCTTT. It codes for CASSLSTGGTEAFF.